The 19 T cell receptor beta chains presented below share a single source sample, sequenced in a study of tumor-infiltrating lymphocytes in primary liver carcinoma. Unsorted whole blood supplied the RNA, and germline DNA was extracted too. Starting from around 510 ng of total RNA, TCR beta cDNA was produced with a primer in the constant region. For TCR beta, libraries were produced by three nested multiplex PCR rounds using slightly modified ARM-PCR. For around 11 cycles apiece, the opening two PCR rounds ran with TRBV1-TRBV30 forward primers and a C-beta reverse primer. Via MiXCR, TCRdb re-called the multiplex PCR reads, giving one row per CDR3 protein. Among 300,000 to 350,000 distinct CDR3 sequences listed, almost 65% were seen once. The sequenced material came from peripheral blood. The source of these receptors is a man aged 35 to 55 with primary liver carcinoma and hepatitis B virus infection.

The rearrangement uses TRBV30 and TRBJ2-2; the D is unclear. The germline V gene encodes CDR1 GTSNPN and CDR2 SVGIG (reference sequence). V was cut by 2 bases and J by 7 bases, with 5 bases left in between. The CDR3 spans 11 residues. CDR3 DNA: TGTGCCTGGAGTTCCTTCGGGGAGCTGTTTTTT. This encodes CAWSSFGELFF.

This clonotype was observed many times. V usage is TRBV12-3 or TRBV12-4 and J usage is TRBJ2-6; tentative D call: TRBD2 (7 bases). The CDR3 loop spans 15 amino acids. The V end lost 11 bases, the J end lost 2 bases, and 16 bases lay between the germline ends. The CDR3 bases are TGTGCCGTCAGCAGGGAGGGGGCTGGGGCCAACGTCCTGACTTTC. Its protein product is CAVSREGAGANVLTF.

In this sample, this clonotype turned up many times. The chain is built from TRBV29-1 and TRBJ1-2; unclear D gene. The germline CDR1 and CDR2 sequences are SQVTM and ANQGSEA. V shed 2 bases and J shed 4 bases, with 8 bases lying between them. CDR3 length: 12 residues. The CDR3 coding sequence is TGCAGCGTTGAAAAGCAGTCCTATGGCTACACCTTC. Residues: CSVEKQSYGYTF.

Regarding this clonotype: This could be a read error, since a much larger clone is one nucleotide away. The chain employs TRBV4-1 and TRBJ2-7, with TRBD1 matching 10 bases. Germline V lookup: CDR1 MGHRA, CDR2 YSYEKL. The CDR3 has 17 residues. The CDR3 reads CANSQGLGTGAFYEQYF. For the CDR3, the DNA is TGCGCCAACAGCCAAGGCTTGGGGACAGGGGCCTTCTACGAGCAGTACTTC.

Concerning this clonotype: A much larger clone differs from this one at a single base, so this may be a read error. The V call is TRBV6-5, the J call TRBJ1-5; 9 nucleotides match TRBD1. Germline assignment: CDR1 MNHEY and CDR2 SVGAGI. CDR3 size: 19 residues. The CDR3 loop is CVSSYLPGTGFDGNQPQHF. For the CDR3, the DNA is TGTGTCAGCAGTTACTTACCCGGGACAGGGTTTGACGGCAATCAGCCCCAGCATTTT.

The J gene is TRBJ2-1, the V gene TRBV11-2, with D possibly being TRBD2 (6 bases). Germline loops: CDR1 SGHAT, CDR2 FQNNGV. The V gene lost 8 bases and the J gene lost 3 bases, with 14 bases spanning the gap. CDR3 length: 14 amino acids. The CDR3 coding sequence is TGTGCCAGCGACTTAGGCGGGATCTACAATGAGCAGTTCTTC. Protein: CASDLGGIYNEQFF.

This clonotype has ten or more counts. V usage is TRBV6-2 or TRBV6-3 and J usage is TRBJ2-1; 7 nucleotides agree with TRBD1. This CDR3 is built from 14 residues. Germline CDR1 is MNHEY and CDR2 is SVGEGT. Unmatched junction bases numbered 3, after V lost 2 bases and J lost 5 bases. The CDR3 DNA sequence: TGTGCCAGCAGTTACGGGGACAGACACAATGAGCAGTTCTTC. This gives the protein CASSYGDRHNEQFF.

This clonotype was seen ten or more times. The gene calls are TRBV11-2 and TRBJ2-7, with 7 bases matching TRBD1. V trimming: 5 bases; J trimming: 5 bases; junction bases outside the gene matches: 9. The CDR3 spans 14 residues. Germline V gives CDR1 SGHAT, CDR2 FQNNGV. This CDR3 reads CASSRLGQGDEQYF. CDR3 nucleotides: TGTGCCAGCAGCCGGCTTGGGCAGGGGGACGAGCAGTACTTC.

This clonotype showed up just a few times. This may stem from a read error, because a much larger clone lies one nucleotide away. The chain is built from TRBV28 and TRBJ1-3; D not resolved. The CDR3 totals 13 residues. Trimming cost V 2 bases and J 2 bases, with 4 bases left between them. Per germline, CDR1 MDHEN and CDR2 SYDVKM. This chain's CDR3 is CASSLTTGNTIYF. The CDR3 DNA reads TGTGCCAGCAGTTTAACAACTGGAAACACCATATATTTT.

The chain uses TRBV24-1 and TRBJ1-2, with D tentatively TRBD1 (6 bases). The CDR3 contains 15 residues. The germline V gene encodes CDR1 KGHDR and CDR2 SFDVKD. V lost 3 bases and J lost 6, with 16 bases in between. This CDR3 is CATSDPAQGMDGYTF. CDR3 nucleotide sequence: TGTGCCACCAGTGATCCAGCCCAGGGGATGGATGGCTACACCTTC.

As to this clonotype: This clone may be a read error of a much larger clone one base away. The gene calls are TRBV6-5 and TRBJ1-6, with a possible D match to TRBD1 (6 bases). Deletions cut 6 bases from V and 6 bases from J, with 15 bases between. The CDR3 has 15 amino acids. The V gene's germline CDR1 is MNHEY and CDR2 SVGAGI. The CDR3 bases are TGTGCCAGCAGCCCCATCAGGGGCGCTAATTCACCCCTCCACTTT. Its translation: CASSPIRGANSPLHF.

This clonotype occurred once. The chain has TRBV11-2 and TRBJ2-7; 7 bases agree with TRBD1. This CDR3 comprises 14 residues. Germline CDR1 reads SGHAT; CDR2 reads FQNNGV. This chain's CDR3 is CASTLLRGPHEQYV. The CDR3, as DNA: TGTGCCAGCACCTTATTGAGGGGGCCTCACGAGCAGTACGTC.

In regard to this clonotype: A much larger clone sits a single nucleotide away, making a read error possible. The CDR3 DNA follows: TGTGCCAGCAGCTTGGGAGAGGCCGTGGAGCTGTTTTTT. It translates to CASSLGEAVELFF. The genes are TRBV5-6 and TRBJ2-2, with unresolved D. The germline V gene has CDR1 SGHDT and CDR2 YYEEEE. Trimming removed 0 bases at V and 10 bases at J, with 10 bases between. The CDR3 loop spans 13 amino acids.

Concerning this clonotype itself: With a much larger clone just one base away, this may be a read error. The CDR3 coding sequence is TGCGCCAGCGGTTCCGGTGGTTACAATGAGCAGTTCTTC. This encodes CASGSGGYNEQFF. The V call is TRBV4-3, the J call TRBJ2-1; D gene unclear. CDR1 and CDR2 (germline): LGHNA, YSLEER. CDR3 length: 13 amino acids. The V end lost 8 bases, the J end lost 4 bases, and 12 bases lay between the germline ends.

Points on this clonotype: Relative to the germline gene, one junction end is altered; a read error may explain this. V and J are TRBV4-2 and TRBJ2-2, with D possibly called TRBD1 or TRBD2 (5 bases each). Germline lookup yields CDR1 LGHNA and CDR2 YNFKEQ. CDR3 size: 18 residues. The CDR3 region is CASSQILVIGDSPGELFF. The CDR3 DNA reads TGTGCCAGCAGCCAAATACTTGTGATAGGGGATTCCCCCGGGGAACTGTTTTTT.

As regards this clonotype: One end of the junction varies from germline; a read error may be responsible. The V gene is TRBV6-5, the J gene TRBJ1-2; maybe TRBD1 (5 bases). The CDR3 totals 15 residues. Germline-derived CDR1 and CDR2 are MNHEY and SVGAGI. The CDR3 is CASRRNPRANYDYTF. CDR3 sequence (DNA): TGTGCCAGTAGGCGTAACCCCAGGGCTAACTATGACTACACCTTC.

Concerning this clonotype itself: This may be a read error, as it is one base from a much larger clone. CDR3 amino acids: CASDQNRTQGGAELSNEQFF. The CDR3 DNA sequence: TGTGCCAGCGATCAAAATAGGACTCAGGGGGGCGCTGAATTGAGCAATGAGCAGTTCTTC. V and J are TRBV6-2 or TRBV6-3 and TRBJ2-1, with D possibly TRBD1 on 7 matching bases. The CDR3 sequence is 20 residues long. CDR1 and CDR2 (germline): MNHEY, SVGEGT. Trimming took 8 bases from V and 6 from J, leaving 35 bases between them.

The J gene is TRBJ1-1, the V gene TRBV5-4; D gene ambiguous. Germline loops: CDR1 SGHNT, CDR2 YYREEE (reference sequence). Trimming pared 8 bases from V and 5 bases from J, leaving 16 bases between. The CDR3 is 13 residues long. The CDR3 reads CARSPRSGTEAFF. CDR3 DNA sequence: TGTGCCAGAAGCCCACGTTCCGGGACTGAAGCTTTCTTT.

The rearrangement uses TRBV28 and TRBJ1-6; no clear D. The ends were cut back, 2 bases at V and 5 bases at J, with 7 bases in the middle. The CDR3 length is 14 residues. The V gene's germline CDR1 is MDHEN and CDR2 SYDVKM. CDR3 nucleotide sequence: TGTGCCAGCAGTTTACCCATAAATAATTCACCCCTCCACTTT. Its protein is CASSLPINNSPLHF.